The rows below give T cell receptor beta chains drawn from one sample of a study of untreated major depressive disorder. Produced via immunoSEQ multiplex PCR; TCRdb's table is partial and in-frame only. The sample comprises under 15,000 clones, about 90% of which are singletons, and approximately 0.82% rests with the top ten. The source material was CD4+ T cells from PBMCs. These receptors were obtained from a man younger than 45 with major depressive disorder. Each CDR3 is given with its conserved first and last residue. The D gene is left open where the match is weak. Clone size, where shown, is once, few, many, or a class for clones that have expanded.

- | TRBJ1-1 | TRBV5-6 | TRBD1 | CASSSGTAWNTEAFF | TGTGCCAGCAGCTCCGGGACAGCCTGGAACACTGAAGCTTTCTTT
once | TRBJ1-5 | TRBV19 | TRBD1 | CASSPFRQGGSQPQHF | TGTGCCAGTAGCCCCTTTAGACAGGGGGGAAGTCAGCCCCAGCATTTT
few | TRBJ2-3 | TRBV6-1 | - | CASSEASRADTQYF | TGTGCCAGCAGTGAAGCGAGTAGGGCAGATACGCAGTATTTT
- | TRBJ2-5 | TRBV7-2 | - | CASSLGPSSGTQYF | TGTGCCAGCAGCTTGGGGCCCTCCTCCGGGACCCAGTACTTC
- | TRBJ2-3 | TRBV9 | - | CASSVAQGTQYF | TGTGCCAGCAGCGTAGCGCAGGGTACGCAGTATTTT
- | TRBJ2-5 | TRBV9 | TRBD2 | CASSSGTSGGLQETQYF | TGTGCCAGCAGCTCCGGGACTAGCGGGGGGCTCCAAGAGACCCAGTACTTC
- | TRBJ2-5 | TRBV18 | - | CASSPTSQETQYF | TGTGCCAGCTCACCGACCTCGCAAGAGACCCAGTACTTC
- | TRBJ2-1 | TRBV27 | TRBD2 | CASRTSGGPAYNEQFF | TGTGCCAGCAGAACTAGCGGGGGCCCTGCCTACAATGAGCAGTTCTTC
- | TRBJ1-3 | TRBV7-9 | TRBD1 | CASSEIGQVPGNTIYF | TGTGCCAGCAGCGAGATAGGACAGGTACCTGGAAACACCATATATTTT
- | TRBJ1-6 | TRBV7-3 | - | CASSSGAVRRNSPLHF | TGTGCCAGCAGCTCTGGAGCGGTTCGGCGTAATTCACCCCTCCACTTT
few | TRBJ1-2 | TRBV7-9 | - | CASSYAQDGYTF | TGTGCCAGCAGTTATGCCCAGGATGGCTACACCTTC
- | TRBJ1-6 | TRBV18 | - | CASSLGQNSPLHF | TGTGCCAGCTCCCTAGGGCAGAATTCACCCCTCCACTTT
- | TRBJ2-3 | TRBV5-4 | - | CASSSRLGGDTQYF | TGTGCCAGCAGCTCCAGACTAGGCGGCGATACGCAGTATTTT
once | TRBJ2-7 | TRBV11-1 | TRBD1 | CASSRNRQGIYEQYF | TGTGCCAGCAGCCGCAATCGACAGGGGATCTACGAGCAGTACTTC
- | TRBJ2-1 | TRBV7-8 | TRBD2 | CASSLASTGLRTNEQFF | TGTGCCAGCAGCTTAGCGTCGACGGGACTACGGACCAATGAGCAGTTCTTC
- | TRBJ1-6 | TRBV5-5 | - | CASSFGLYNSPLHF | TGTGCCAGCAGCTTCGGGCTCTATAATTCACCCCTCCACTTT
- | TRBJ2-2 | TRBV6-6 | - | CASSNRDTGGELFF | TGTGCCAGCAGTAACCGGGACACCGGCGGGGAGCTGTTTTTT
- | TRBJ1-2 | TRBV5-1 | - | CASSLVGWTESNYGYTF | TGCGCCAGCAGCTTGGTGGGGTGGACAGAAAGTAACTATGGCTACACCTTC
- | TRBJ1-4 | TRBV6-5 | - | CASSYRRGGRLFF | TGTGCCAGCAGTTACCGACGGGGGGGGAGACTGTTTTTT
- | TRBJ2-7 | TRBV30 | TRBD1 | CAWSRQGVSEQYF | TGTGCCTGGAGTCGTCAGGGGGTGTCCGAGCAGTACTTC
few | TRBJ1-1 | TRBV5-6 | - | CASSLTRGTEAFF | TGTGCCAGCAGCTTAACCAGGGGCACTGAAGCTTTCTTT
- | TRBJ1-5 | TRBV6-1 | - | CASSEEVVDYSNQPQHF | TGTGCCAGCAGTGAAGAGGTGGTGGATTATAGCAATCAGCCCCAGCATTTT
- | TRBJ1-1 | TRBV7-9 | - | CASSPIGGLLNTEAFF | TGTGCCAGCAGCCCAATTGGCGGGCTGTTGAACACTGAAGCTTTCTTT
- | TRBJ2-1 | TRBV6-4 | - | CASSEFASNVVYNEQFF | TGTGCCAGCAGTGAATTTGCTAGCAACGTGGTTTACAATGAGCAGTTCTTC
- | TRBJ1-5 | TRBV27 | TRBD1 | CASSKRGTDSNQPQHF | TGTGCCAGCAGCAAACGAGGGACAGATAGCAATCAGCCCCAGCATTTT
- | TRBJ2-7 | TRBV11-1 | TRBD1 | CASSLSGTGESQQYF | TGTGCCAGCAGCTTATCAGGGACAGGGGAGTCCCAGCAGTACTTC
- | TRBJ2-7 | TRBV6-1 | TRBD1 | CASTGDRVYEQYF | TGTGCCAGCACGGGGGACAGGGTCTACGAGCAGTACTTC